This T cell receptor beta chain was recorded in a study of cytomegalovirus exposure and HLA in healthy donors. Use of 60 Vbeta and 13 Jbeta primers characterized the PCR. Here immunoSEQ multiplex PCR was the method, and the copy in TCRdb shows in-frame clones only, minus some. The table has about 150,000 clones, roughly 9.6% seen once. V lost 6 bases to trimming and J lost 6 bases, with 5 bases between them. This CDR3 has 10 amino acids. CDR1 is LGHNT and CDR2 is FRNRAP in the germline V gene. Findings and caveats of the study: Later analysis suggested most CMV-associated TCR beta chains were HLA-restricted.

On this clone itself: Its antigen is unidentified.

The chain employs TRBV12-5 and TRBJ1-2; D gene unclear. This sequence originates from a woman aged 40 to 50 in good health and CMV-seropositive. The sequenced material came from PBMCs. The CDR3 loop is CASGGHGYTF. The DNA for the CDR3 is TGTGCTAGTGGGGGCCATGGCTACACCTTC.